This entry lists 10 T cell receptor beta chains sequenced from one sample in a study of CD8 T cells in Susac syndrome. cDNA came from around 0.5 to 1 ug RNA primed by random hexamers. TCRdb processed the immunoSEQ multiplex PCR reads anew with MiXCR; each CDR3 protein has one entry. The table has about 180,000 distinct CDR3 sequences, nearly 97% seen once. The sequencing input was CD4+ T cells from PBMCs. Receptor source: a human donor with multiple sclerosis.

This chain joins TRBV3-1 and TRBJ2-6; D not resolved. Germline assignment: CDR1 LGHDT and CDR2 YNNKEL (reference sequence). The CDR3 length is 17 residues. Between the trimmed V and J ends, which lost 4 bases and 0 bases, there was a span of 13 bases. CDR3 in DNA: TGTGCCAGCAGCCCACAACTCCCCGGCTCTGGGGCCAACGTCCTGACTTTC. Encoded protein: CASSPQLPGSGANVLTF.

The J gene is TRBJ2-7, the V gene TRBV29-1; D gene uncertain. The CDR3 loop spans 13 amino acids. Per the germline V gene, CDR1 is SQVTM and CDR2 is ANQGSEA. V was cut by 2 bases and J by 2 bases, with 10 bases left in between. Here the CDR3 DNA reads TGCAGCGTTGAATCGGCCAGGACCTACGAGCAGTACTTC. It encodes CSVESARTYEQYF.

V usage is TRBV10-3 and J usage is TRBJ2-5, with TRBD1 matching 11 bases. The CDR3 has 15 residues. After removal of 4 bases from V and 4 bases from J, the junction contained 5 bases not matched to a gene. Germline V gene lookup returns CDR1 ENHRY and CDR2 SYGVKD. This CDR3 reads CAISGSDRGPETQYF. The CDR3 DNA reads TGTGCCATCAGTGGATCGGACAGGGGGCCAGAGACCCAGTACTTC.

CDR3 loop: CASTGTGNNEQFF. CDR3 sequence (DNA): TGTGCCAGTACCGGGACAGGGAACAATGAGCAGTTCTTC. V and J are TRBV2 and TRBJ2-1, with 9 bases fitting TRBD1. The germline V gene has CDR1 SNHLY and CDR2 FYNNEI. J gave up 5 bases and V 9 bases, and 5 bases lay outside the gene matches. This CDR3 region has 13 residues. The full variable domain, rest sourced from reference TRBV2 and TRBJ2-1, is EPEVTQTPSHQVTQMGQEVILRCVPISNHLYFYWYRQILGQKVEFLVSFYNNEISEKSEIFDDQFSVERPDGSNFTLKIRSTKLEDSAMYFCASTGTGNNEQFFGPGTRLTVL.

CDR3 in DNA: TGTGCCAGCAGTTACAGGGGCAGCGGCTACGAGCAGTACTTC. Protein sequence: CASSYRGSGYEQYF. This chain links TRBV7-9 with TRBJ2-7; 7 bases align to TRBD1. The V and J ends lost 6 bases and 3 bases, in that order; junction bases with no gene match: 8. The CDR3 spans 14 residues. Germline values: CDR1 SEHNR, CDR2 FQNEAQ (reference sequence).

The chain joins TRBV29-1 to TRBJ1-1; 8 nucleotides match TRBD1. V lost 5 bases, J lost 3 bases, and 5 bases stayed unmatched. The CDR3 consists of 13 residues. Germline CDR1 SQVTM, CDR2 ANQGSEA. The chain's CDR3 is CSVMNRGDTEAFF. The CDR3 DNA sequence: TGCAGCGTTATGAACAGGGGGGACACTGAAGCTTTCTTT.

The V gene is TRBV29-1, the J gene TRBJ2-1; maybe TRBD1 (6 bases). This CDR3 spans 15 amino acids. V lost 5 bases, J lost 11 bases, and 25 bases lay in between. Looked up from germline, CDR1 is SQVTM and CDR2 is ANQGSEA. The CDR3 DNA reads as TGCAGCGTTACACAGGGTCCGGGGCATTTTGATAAGCAGTTCTTC. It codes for CSVTQGPGHFDKQFF.

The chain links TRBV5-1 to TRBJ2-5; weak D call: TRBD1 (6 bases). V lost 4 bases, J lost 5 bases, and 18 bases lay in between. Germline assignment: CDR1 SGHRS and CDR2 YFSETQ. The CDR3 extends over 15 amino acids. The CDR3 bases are TGCGCCAGCAGCGGGGGCCGGGCCGAGGGGGAGACCCAGTACTTC. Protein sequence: CASSGGRAEGETQYF.

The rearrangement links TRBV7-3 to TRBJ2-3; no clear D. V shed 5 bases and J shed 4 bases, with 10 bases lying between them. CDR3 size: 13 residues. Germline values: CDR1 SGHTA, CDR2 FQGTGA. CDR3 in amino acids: CASSRAGADTQYF. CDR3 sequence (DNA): TGTGCCAGCAGCCGCGCCGGAGCAGATACGCAGTATTTT.

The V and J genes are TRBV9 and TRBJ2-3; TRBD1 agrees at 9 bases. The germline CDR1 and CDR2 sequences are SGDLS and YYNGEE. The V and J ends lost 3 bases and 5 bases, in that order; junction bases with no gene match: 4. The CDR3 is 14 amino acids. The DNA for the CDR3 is TGTGCCAGCAGCGCCGCGACAGGGGGAGATACGCAGTATTTT. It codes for CASSAATGGDTQYF.